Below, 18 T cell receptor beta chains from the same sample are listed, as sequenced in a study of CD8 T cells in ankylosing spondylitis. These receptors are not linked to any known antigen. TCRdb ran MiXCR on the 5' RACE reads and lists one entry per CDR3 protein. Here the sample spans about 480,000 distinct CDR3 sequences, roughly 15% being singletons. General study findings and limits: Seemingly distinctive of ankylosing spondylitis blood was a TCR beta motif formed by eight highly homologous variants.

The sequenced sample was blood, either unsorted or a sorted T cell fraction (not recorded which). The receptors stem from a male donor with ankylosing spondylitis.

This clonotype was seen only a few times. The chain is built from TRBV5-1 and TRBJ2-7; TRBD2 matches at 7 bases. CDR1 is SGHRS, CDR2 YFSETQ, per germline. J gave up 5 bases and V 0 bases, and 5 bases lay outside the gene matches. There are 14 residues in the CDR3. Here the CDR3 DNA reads TGCGCCAGCAGCTTGGTCGGCGGGGGAAACGAGCAGTACTTC. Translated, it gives CASSLVGGGNEQYF.

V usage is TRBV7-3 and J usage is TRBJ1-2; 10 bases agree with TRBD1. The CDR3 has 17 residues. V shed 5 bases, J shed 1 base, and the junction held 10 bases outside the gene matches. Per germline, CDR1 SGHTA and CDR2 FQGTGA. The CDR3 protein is CASSPGQGGRSNYGYTF. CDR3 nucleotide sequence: TGTGCCAGCAGCCCCGGACAGGGGGGAAGAAGTAACTATGGCTACACCTTC.

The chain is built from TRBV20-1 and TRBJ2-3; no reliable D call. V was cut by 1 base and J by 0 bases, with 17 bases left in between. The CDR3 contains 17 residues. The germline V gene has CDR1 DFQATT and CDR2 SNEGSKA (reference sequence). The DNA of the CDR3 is TGCAGTGCTAGAGTTAATGGTCCGGGCATCAGCACAGATACGCAGTATTTT. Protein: CSARVNGPGISTDTQYF.

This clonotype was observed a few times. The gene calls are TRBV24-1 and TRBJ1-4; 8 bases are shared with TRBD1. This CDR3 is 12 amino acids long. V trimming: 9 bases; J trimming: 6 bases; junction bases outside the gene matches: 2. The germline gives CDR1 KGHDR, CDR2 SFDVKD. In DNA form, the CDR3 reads TGTGCCACCCCGGACAGGGATGAAAAACTGTTTTTT. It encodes CATPDRDEKLFF.

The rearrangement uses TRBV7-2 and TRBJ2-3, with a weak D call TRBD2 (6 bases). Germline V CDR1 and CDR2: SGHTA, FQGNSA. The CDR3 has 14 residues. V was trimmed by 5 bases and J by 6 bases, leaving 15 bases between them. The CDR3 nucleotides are TGTGCCAGCAGCCCGGGGACTCCCTTGGATACGCAGTATTTT. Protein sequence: CASSPGTPLDTQYF.

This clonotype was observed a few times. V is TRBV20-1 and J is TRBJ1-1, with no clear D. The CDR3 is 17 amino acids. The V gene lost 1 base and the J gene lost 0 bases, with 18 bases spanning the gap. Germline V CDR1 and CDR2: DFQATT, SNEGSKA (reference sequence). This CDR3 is CSARALPRNGMNTEAFF. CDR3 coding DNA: TGCAGTGCTAGAGCCCTACCCAGGAATGGGATGAACACTGAAGCTTTCTTT.

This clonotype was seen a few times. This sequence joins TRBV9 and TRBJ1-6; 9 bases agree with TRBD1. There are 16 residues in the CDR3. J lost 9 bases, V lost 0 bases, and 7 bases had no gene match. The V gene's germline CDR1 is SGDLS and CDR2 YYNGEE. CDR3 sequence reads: CASSVEGQGRGSPLHF. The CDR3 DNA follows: TGTGCCAGCAGCGTAGAGGGACAGGGCAGAGGTTCACCCCTCCACTTT. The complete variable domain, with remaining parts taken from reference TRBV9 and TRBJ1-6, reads DSGVTQTPKHLITATGQRVTLRCSPRSGDLSVYWYQQSLDQGLQFLIQYYNGEERAKGNILERFSAQQFPDLHSELNLSSLELGDSALYFCASSVEGQGRGSPLHFGNGTRLTVT.

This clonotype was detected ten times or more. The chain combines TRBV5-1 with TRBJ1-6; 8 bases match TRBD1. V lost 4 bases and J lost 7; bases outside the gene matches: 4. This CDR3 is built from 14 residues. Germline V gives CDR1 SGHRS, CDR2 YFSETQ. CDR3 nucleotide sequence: TGCGCCAGCAGCCCGGGGACAGGCAATTCACCCCTCCACTTT. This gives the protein CASSPGTGNSPLHF.

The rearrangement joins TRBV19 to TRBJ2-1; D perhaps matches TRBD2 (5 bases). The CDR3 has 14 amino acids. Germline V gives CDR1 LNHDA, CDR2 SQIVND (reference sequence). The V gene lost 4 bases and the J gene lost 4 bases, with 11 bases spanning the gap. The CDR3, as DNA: TGTGCCAGTAGTAAGGGAGACTGGTACAATGAGCAGTTCTTC. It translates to CASSKGDWYNEQFF.

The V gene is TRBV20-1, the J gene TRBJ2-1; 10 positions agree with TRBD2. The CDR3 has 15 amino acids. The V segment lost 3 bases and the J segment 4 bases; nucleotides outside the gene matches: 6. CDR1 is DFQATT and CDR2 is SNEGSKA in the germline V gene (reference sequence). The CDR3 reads CSASPGLADYNEQFF. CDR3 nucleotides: TGCAGTGCTAGCCCCGGACTAGCGGATTACAATGAGCAGTTCTTC.

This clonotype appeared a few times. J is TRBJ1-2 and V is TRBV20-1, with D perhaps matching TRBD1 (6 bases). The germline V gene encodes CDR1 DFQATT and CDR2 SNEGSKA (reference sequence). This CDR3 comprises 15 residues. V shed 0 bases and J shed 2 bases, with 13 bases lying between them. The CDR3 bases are TGCAGTGCTAGAGAAGCAAAAACAGGGAACTATGGCTACACCTTC. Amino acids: CSAREAKTGNYGYTF.

CDR3 sequence reads: CASSPGARGDTGELFF. DNA for the CDR3: TGTGCCAGCAGCCCCGGGGCCAGGGGCGACACCGGGGAGCTGTTTTTT. V and J are TRBV5-5 and TRBJ2-2; maybe TRBD1 (6 bases). Germline lookup yields CDR1 SGHKS and CDR2 YYEKEE (reference sequence). Between the trimmed V and J ends, which lost 4 bases and 3 bases, there was a span of 16 bases. The CDR3 extends over 16 amino acids.

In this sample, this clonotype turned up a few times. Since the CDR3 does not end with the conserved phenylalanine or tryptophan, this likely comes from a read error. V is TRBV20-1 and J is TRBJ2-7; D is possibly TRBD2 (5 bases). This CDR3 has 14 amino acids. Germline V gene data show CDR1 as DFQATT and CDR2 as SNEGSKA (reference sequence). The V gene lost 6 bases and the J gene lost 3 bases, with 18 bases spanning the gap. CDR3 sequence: CSATGLSYVYEQYL. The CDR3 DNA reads TGCAGTGCCACCGGACTCTCCTACGTCTACGAGCAGTACCTC.

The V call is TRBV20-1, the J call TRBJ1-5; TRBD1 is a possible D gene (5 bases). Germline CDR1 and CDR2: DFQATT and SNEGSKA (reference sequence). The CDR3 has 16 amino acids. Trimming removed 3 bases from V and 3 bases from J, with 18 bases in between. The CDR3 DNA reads TGCAGTGCTAGCAGGTACGATGACAGTACCAATCAGCCCCAGCATTTT. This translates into CSASRYDDSTNQPQHF.

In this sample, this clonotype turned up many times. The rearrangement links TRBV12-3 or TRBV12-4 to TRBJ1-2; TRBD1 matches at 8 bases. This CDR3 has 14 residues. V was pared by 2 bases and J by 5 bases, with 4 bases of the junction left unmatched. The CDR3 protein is CASSLTGGGYGYTF. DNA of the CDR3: TGTGCCAGCAGTTTAACAGGGGGGGGTTATGGCTACACCTTC.

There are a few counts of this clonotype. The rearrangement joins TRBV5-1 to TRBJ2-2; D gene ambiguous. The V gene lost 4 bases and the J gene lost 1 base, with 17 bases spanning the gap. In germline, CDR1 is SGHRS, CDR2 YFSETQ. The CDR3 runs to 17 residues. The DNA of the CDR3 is TGCGCCAGCAGCGCCAGAAGCATTACAGTGAACACCGGGGAGCTGTTTTTT. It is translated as CASSARSITVNTGELFF.

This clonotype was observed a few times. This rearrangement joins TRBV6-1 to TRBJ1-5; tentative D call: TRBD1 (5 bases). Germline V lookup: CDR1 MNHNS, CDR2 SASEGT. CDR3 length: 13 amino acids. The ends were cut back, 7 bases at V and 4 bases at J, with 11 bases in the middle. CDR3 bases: TGTGCCAGCAACAGGCTTGGGAATCAGCCCCAGCATTTT. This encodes CASNRLGNQPQHF.

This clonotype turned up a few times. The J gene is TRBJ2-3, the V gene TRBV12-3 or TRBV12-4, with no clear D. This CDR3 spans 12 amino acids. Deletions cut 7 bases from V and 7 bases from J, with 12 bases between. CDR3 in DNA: TGTGCCAGCAACGGACCAGGATATACGCAGTATTTT. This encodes CASNGPGYTQYF.